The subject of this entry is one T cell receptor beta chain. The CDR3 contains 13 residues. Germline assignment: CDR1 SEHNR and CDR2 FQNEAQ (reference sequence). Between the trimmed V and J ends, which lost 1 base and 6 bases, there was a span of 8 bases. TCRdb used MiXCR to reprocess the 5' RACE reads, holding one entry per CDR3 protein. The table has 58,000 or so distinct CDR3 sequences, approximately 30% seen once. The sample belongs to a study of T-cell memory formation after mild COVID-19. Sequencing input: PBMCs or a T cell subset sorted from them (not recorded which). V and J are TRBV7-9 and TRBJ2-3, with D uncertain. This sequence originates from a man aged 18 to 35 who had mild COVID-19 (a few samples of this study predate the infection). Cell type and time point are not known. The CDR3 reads CASSLGPGDTQYF. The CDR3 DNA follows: TGTGCCAGCAGCTTAGGTCCTGGGGATACGCAGTATTTT.